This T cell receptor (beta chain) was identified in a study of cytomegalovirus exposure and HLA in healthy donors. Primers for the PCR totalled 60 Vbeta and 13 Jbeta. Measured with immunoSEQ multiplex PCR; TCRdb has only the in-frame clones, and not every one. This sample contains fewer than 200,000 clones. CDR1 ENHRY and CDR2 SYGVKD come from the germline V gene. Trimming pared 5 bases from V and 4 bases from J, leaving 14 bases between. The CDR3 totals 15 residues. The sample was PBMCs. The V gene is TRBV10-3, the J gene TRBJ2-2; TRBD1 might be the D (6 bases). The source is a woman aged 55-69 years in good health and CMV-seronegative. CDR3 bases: TGTGCCATCAGTCAAGCCGGGACACTCACCGGGGAGCTGTTTTTT. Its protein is CAISQAGTLTGELFF.